A selection of T cell receptor beta chains follows, all from one sample in a study of cytomegalovirus exposure and HLA in healthy donors. The protocol was immunoSEQ multiplex PCR, while the TCRdb copy is restricted to in-frame clones and leaves out a portion. The data hold some 100,000 clones, with approximately 75% observed a single time. Sequencing used PBMCs. These TCRs come from a woman aged 70-85 years in good health and CMV-seropositive. Both conserved end residues are part of each CDR3. The D gene is left open where the match is weak. Clone sizes are given selectively: once, few, many, or a class where the clone is expanded.

>TRBJ2-1|16|TRBV7-2|TRBD1|NA
TGTGCCAGCAGCTTAGTAGGGGGGACAGGGGGCAATGAGCAGTTCTTC
CASSLVGGTGGNEQFF
>TRBJ2-3|14|TRBV2|TRBD2|NA
TGTGCCAGCAGGCGGGACTATCAAACAGATACGCAGTATTTT
CASRRDYQTDTQYF
>TRBJ1-6|15|TRBV28|TRBD1|NA
TGTGCCAGCAGTTTAGGCGGGACAGTAAATTCACCCCTCCACTTT
CASSLGGTVNSPLHF
>TRBJ2-5|13|TRBV7-6|NA|NA
TGTGCCAGCAGCCTAGGACATGGTGAGACCCAGTACTTC
CASSLGHGETQYF
>TRBJ2-1|17|TRBV27|TRBD2|few
TGTGCCAGCAGTTCCAGACTAGCGGGAGCCGGGTACAATGAGCAGTTCTTC
CASSSRLAGAGYNEQFF
>TRBJ2-2|18|TRBV7-3|NA|NA
TGTGCCAGCAGCCCCGGGACATCAGTAATCGCGAACACCGGGGAGCTGTTTTTT
CASSPGTSVIANTGELFF
>TRBJ2-4|19|TRBV7-2|NA|NA
TGTGCCAGCAGCTTAAACCGGGTCGCGGGGTCGTTAGCCAAAAACATTCAGTACTTC
CASSLNRVAGSLAKNIQYF
>TRBJ2-4|17|TRBV4-1|NA|NA
TGCGCCAGCAGCCAAGAACGGGGGGCCCTCGCCAAAAACATTCAGTACTTC
CASSQERGALAKNIQYF
>TRBJ2-1|15|TRBV28|NA|NA
TGTGCCAGCAGTTTATTACGGGGGTTTCAGAATGAGCAGTTCTTC
CASSLLRGFQNEQFF
>TRBJ2-7|16|TRBV7-9|TRBD1|NA
TGTGCCAGCACCCTCGCGGACGGGACAGTCACCTACGAGCAGTACTTC
CASTLADGTVTYEQYF
>TRBJ1-5|14|TRBV5-6|TRBD1|few
TGTGCCAGCAGCTTGGGACAGGGGTTCCAGCCCCAGCATTTT
CASSLGQGFQPQHF
>TRBJ2-7|12|TRBV10-2|NA|NA
TGCGCCAGCGGGGCCATCTCCTACGAGCAGTACTTC
CASGAISYEQYF
>TRBJ2-1|14|TRBV11-3|NA|NA
TGTGCCAGCAGCTTGGGGTTACTAGTTGATGAGCAGTTCTTC
CASSLGLLVDEQFF
>TRBJ2-7|13|TRBV28|NA|NA
TGTGCCAGCAGTTTAAGCAGGGCCTACGAGCAGTACTTC
CASSLSRAYEQYF
>TRBJ2-7|15|TRBV4-1|NA|NA
TGCGCCAGCAGCCAAGAGGAGCACTTATCCTACGAGCAGTACTTC
CASSQEEHLSYEQYF
>TRBJ2-7|13|TRBV10-1|TRBD1|NA
TGCGCCAGCAGAGCGGACAGGGGCAACGAGCAGTACTTC
CASRADRGNEQYF
>TRBJ1-4|13|TRBV27|NA|NA
TGTGCCAGCAGAGGGGGAGTTGATGAAAAACTGTTTTTT
CASRGGVDEKLFF
>TRBJ1-1|16|TRBV6-6|NA|NA
TGTGCCAGCAGTTACTCGGCGGGATACATGAACACTGAAGCTTTCTTT
CASSYSAGYMNTEAFF
>TRBJ2-2|17|TRBV7-3|TRBD2|once
TGTGCCAGCAGACGAGCTAGCGGGGGGGCCTTTGGCGGGGAGCTGTTTTTT
CASRRASGGAFGGELFF
>TRBJ2-2|15|TRBV7-2|NA|NA
TGTGCCAGCAGCCCCGCGGGGTCGAACACCGGGGAGCTGTTTTTT
CASSPAGSNTGELFF
>TRBJ2-3|17|TRBV5-1|TRBD2|NA
TGCGCCAGCAGCCCCGGACTAGCGGGGGTCGGAACAGATACGCAGTATTTT
CASSPGLAGVGTDTQYF
>TRBJ1-6|15|TRBV10-2|TRBD1|NA
TGCGCCAGCAGTGAGCAGGGGGCAGGGAATTCACCCCTCCACTTT
CASSEQGAGNSPLHF
>TRBJ2-1|13|TRBV5-4|NA|NA
TGTGCCAGCAGCCTAGGATACGGGGATGAGCAGTTCTTC
CASSLGYGDEQFF
>TRBJ2-1|21|TRBV4-3|TRBD2|NA
TGCGCCAGCAGCCAAGATCTGTTTGGGACTAGCGGGGGGAACTCCTACAATGAGCAGTTCTTC
CASSQDLFGTSGGNSYNEQFF
>TRBJ2-7|17|TRBV7-8|TRBD1|NA
TGTGCCAGCAGCTTAATTTCTCCGGGACAGGGGGCCGTCGAGCAGTACTTC
CASSLISPGQGAVEQYF
>TRBJ2-3|14|TRBV12-5|NA|NA
TGTGCTAGTGGTTTGGATAGGGGCCCGGATACGCAGTATTTT
CASGLDRGPDTQYF
>TRBJ1-2|14|TRBV7-2|TRBD1|NA
TGTGCCAGCAGCTTATCAGGACAGGGCTATGGCTACACCTTC
CASSLSGQGYGYTF
>TRBJ2-7|13|TRBV6-5|TRBD2|NA
TGTGCCAGCCAAGGACTAGCGGACTACGAGCAGTACTTC
CASQGLADYEQYF
>TRBJ2-3|18|TRBV2|NA|NA
TGTGCCAGCAGTCCCAATCCCCTGATCAGCGGGAGCACAGATACGCAGTATTTT
CASSPNPLISGSTDTQYF
>TRBJ1-4|19|TRBV6-1|TRBD1|NA
TGTGCCAGCAGTGAACAGGGGTGGGGGACAGCTGCAACTAATGAAAAACTGTTTTTT
CASSEQGWGTAATNEKLFF
>TRBJ2-7|14|TRBV5-1|TRBD1|few
TGCGCCAGCAGCTTGGACGGGACAGGGGGCGAGCAGTACTTC
CASSLDGTGGEQYF
>TRBJ1-6|15|TRBV5-1|TRBD1|NA
TGCGCCAGCAGCTTAAAAACAGGGGAAGATTCACCCCTCCACTTT
CASSLKTGEDSPLHF
>TRBJ1-2|12|TRBV7-9|NA|NA
TGTGCCAGCAGCCGCGAGAACTATGGCTACACCTTC
CASSRENYGYTF
>TRBJ2-7|15|TRBV19|TRBD1|NA
TGTGCCAGTAGTTTCGGACAGGGGAGAGGCTACGAGCAGTACTTC
CASSFGQGRGYEQYF
>TRBJ1-1|11|TRBV7-9|NA|NA
TGTGCCAGCAGCTCCGGAGCCGAAGCTTTCTTT
CASSSGAEAFF
>TRBJ1-2|13|TRBV14|TRBD1|NA
TGTGCCAGCAGCCCAAGACAGGGTAGTGGCTACACCTTC
CASSPRQGSGYTF
>TRBJ2-7|15|TRBV7-3|TRBD2|NA
TGTGCCAGCAGCCGGGGGGGCCTAGCGGGAGTGGTGCAGTACTTC
CASSRGGLAGVVQYF
>TRBJ2-3|16|TRBV7-9|TRBD2|NA
TGTGCCAGCAGCTCTGGACTAGCGGGAGGCACAGATACGCAGTATTTT
CASSSGLAGGTDTQYF
>TRBJ1-1|13|TRBV5-5|NA|NA
TGTGCCAGCAGCCTGACAGGGAACACTGAAGCTTTCTTT
CASSLTGNTEAFF
>TRBJ2-7|14|TRBV28|TRBD1|NA
TGTGCCAGCAGATGGGGGACAGGGGGCTACGAGCAGTACTTC
CASRWGTGGYEQYF
>TRBJ1-1|16|TRBV18|TRBD1|once
TGTGCCAGCTCAAGACAAACCGGGACAGTGAACACTGAAGCTTTCTTT
CASSRQTGTVNTEAFF
>TRBJ2-1|15|TRBV28|TRBD2|NA
TGTGCCAGCGGACCACTAGCGGGGGTCTACAATGAGCAGTTCTTC
CASGPLAGVYNEQFF
>TRBJ2-1|14|TRBV28|TRBD2|NA
TGTGCCAGCAGACCCGGACTAGCGGGGTTGAGGCAGTTCTTC
CASRPGLAGLRQFF
>TRBJ2-6|17|TRBV6-9|NA|NA
TGTGCCAGACACCAAAGAGCTCGGACACTATGGGCCAACGTCCTGACTTTC
CARHQRARTLWANVLTF
>TRBJ1-5|15|TRBV5-6|TRBD1|NA
TGTGCCAGCAGCTTGGGAGGACAGGTCCAGCAGCCCCAGCATTTT
CASSLGGQVQQPQHF
>TRBJ2-7|14|TRBV2|TRBD1|once
TGTGCCAGCACCAAAGGACAGGTCGCCTACGAGCAGTACTTC
CASTKGQVAYEQYF
>TRBJ2-7|13|TRBV7-9|TRBD2|few
TGTGCCAGCGGGGTGGGAGGGTGGAACGAGCAGTACTTC
CASGVGGWNEQYF
>TRBJ1-5|14|TRBV19|NA|NA
TGTGCCAGTAGTATTGTGCAGGGGAATCAGCCCCAGCATTTT
CASSIVQGNQPQHF
>TRBJ1-2|13|TRBV9|NA|NA
TGTGCCAGCAGCGTAGCTACGCACTATGGCTACACCTTC
CASSVATHYGYTF
>TRBJ2-3|16|TRBV28|TRBD1|NA
TGTGCCAGCAGTTTATTCGAGACAGGGCGAACAGATACGCAGTATTTT
CASSLFETGRTDTQYF
>TRBJ2-7|16|TRBV4-1|TRBD2|NA
TGCGCCAGCAGCCAAGGGGGGACTAGCGGGTCCAACGAGCAGTACTTC
CASSQGGTSGSNEQYF
>TRBJ1-5|15|TRBV27|TRBD1|NA
TGTGCCAGCAGCCATAGGGACAGTAGCAATCAGCCCCAGCATTTT
CASSHRDSSNQPQHF
>TRBJ2-1|13|TRBV7-8|TRBD2|NA
TGTGCCATTGGGAGGGGACTAACTACTGAGCAGTTCTTC
CAIGRGLTTEQFF
>TRBJ2-7|17|TRBV13|NA|NA
TGTGCCAGCAGCTTAACGAGAGGACGGAGGGATTCCTACGAGCAGTACTTC
CASSLTRGRRDSYEQYF
>TRBJ2-5|13|TRBV7-2|NA|NA
TGTGCCAGCAGCTTTAGCGGTCAAGAGACCCAGTACTTC
CASSFSGQETQYF
>TRBJ1-1|11|TRBV2|NA|NA
TGTGCCAGCAGTGTTGACAGGGAAGCTTTCTTT
CASSVDREAFF
>TRBJ2-1|12|TRBV5-6|NA|NA
TGTGCCAGCAGCTGGACAGTGTATGAGCAGTTCTTC
CASSWTVYEQFF
>TRBJ1-2|15|TRBV7-2|NA|NA
TGTGCCAGCAGCTTAACCCGGGCCGTAAGACAGGGCTACACCTTC
CASSLTRAVRQGYTF
>TRBJ1-6|13|TRBV5-1|NA|NA
TGCGCCAGCAGCTTGTCAGGTGGTTCACCCCTCCACTTT
CASSLSGGSPLHF
>TRBJ2-7|15|TRBV28|TRBD1|NA
TGTGCCAGCAGTCCTCCACAGGGGGGCTCCTACGAGCAGTACTTC
CASSPPQGGSYEQYF